These 8 T cell receptor beta chains share one sample of origin, sequenced in a study of shared clonotypes between healthy human individuals (dated by TCRdb to about 2020). CD8 naive samples were obtained by positive selection for CCR7 among CD45RO-negative cells, yielding a CD45RA+CCR7+ population from which TemRA cells were excluded. Library preparation used the immunoSEQ multiplex PCR assay. TCRdb's version of the immuneACCESS table is confined to in-frame rearrangements and falls short of the full clone set. An unresolved V gene accounts for under half of the shortfall where checked; the remainder is of unknown origin. The sample table records 550,000 to 650,000 clones; approximately 96% of these occur just once. The biggest ten clones account for about 0.11% of the sample. The sample comprised naive CD8+ T cells sorted from blood. Interpreted using the paper, the cell subset or site label stands for: CD45RA+CCR7+. These TCRs come from a woman in her 30s in good health.

This clone has a handful of counts. The chain joins TRBV2 to TRBJ2-7; no definite D call. CDR1 SNHLY and CDR2 FYNNEI come from the germline V gene. The CDR3 sequence is 13 residues long. V lost 6 bases, J lost 0 bases, and 9 bases lay in between. The CDR3: CASSGPTSYEQYF. In DNA, the CDR3 is TGTGCCAGCAGCGGGCCTACCTCCTACGAGCAGTACTTC.

CDR3 in amino acids: CASSVVDRDLAEQYF. The CDR3, as DNA: TGTGCCAGCAGCGTAGTGGACAGGGATCTCGCCGAGCAGTACTTC. The chain uses TRBV9 and TRBJ2-7; TRBD1 aligns across 8 bases. The CDR3 is 15 amino acids. Looked up from germline, CDR1 is SGDLS and CDR2 is YYNGEE. Trimming removed 0 bases from V and 6 bases from J; junction bases left unmatched: 8. The variable domain in full, completed from reference TRBV9 and TRBJ2-7, reads DSGVTQTPKHLITATGQRVTLRCSPRSGDLSVYWYQQSLDQGLQFLIQYYNGEERAKGNILERFSAQQFPDLHSELNLSSLELGDSALYFCASSVVDRDLAEQYFGPGTRLTVT.

The CDR3 here is CASSRLAGGFYGYTF. As DNA, the CDR3 is TGTGCCAGCAGCAGATTAGCCGGTGGCTTCTATGGCTACACCTTC. This chain joins TRBV5-4 and TRBJ1-2; unclear D gene. The V gene lost 4 bases and the J gene lost 4 bases, with 17 bases spanning the gap. The CDR3 length is 15 residues. The germline V gene has CDR1 SGHNT and CDR2 YYREEE (reference sequence). The whole variable domain, remainder taken from reference TRBV5-4 and TRBJ1-2, is ETGVTQSPTHLIKTRGQQVTLRCSSQSGHNTVSWYQQALGQGPQFIFQYYREEENGRGNFPPRFSGLQFPNYSSELNVNALELDDSALYLCASSRLAGGFYGYTFGSGTRLTVV.

The genes are TRBV28 and TRBJ2-6; D remains ambiguous. This CDR3 region has 17 residues. The germline CDR1 and CDR2 sequences are MDHEN and SYDVKM. Trimming shortened V by 6 bases and J by 0 bases, and 15 bases separated the two germline ends. DNA for the CDR3: TGTGCCAGCAGCCGCCGGGTCTACAACTCTGGGGCCAACGTCCTGACTTTC. It yields the protein CASSRRVYNSGANVLTF.

The V call is TRBV27, the J call TRBJ2-2; no clear D. The CDR3 covers 14 residues. CDR1 and CDR2 (germline): MNHEY, SMNVEV (reference sequence). The V gene lost 3 bases and the J gene lost 4 bases, with 9 bases spanning the gap. The CDR3 region has the DNA TGTGCCAGCAGTTTCAAGGGAAGCACCGGGGAGCTGTTTTTT. Encoded protein: CASSFKGSTGELFF.

This clone was seen only once. This sequence joins TRBV28 and TRBJ1-5; maybe TRBD1 (5 bases). CDR3 size: 17 residues. Germline-derived CDR1 and CDR2 are MDHEN and SYDVKM. The V end was cut by 3 bases, the J end by 4 bases, with 19 bases between. The CDR3 loop reads CASSFGGFYPRNQPQHF. The CDR3 nucleotides read TGTGCCAGCAGTTTCGGGGGGTTTTACCCCCGGAATCAGCCCCAGCATTTT. The whole variable domain, remainder taken from reference TRBV28 and TRBJ1-5, is DVKVTQSSRYLVKRTGEKVFLECVQDMDHENMFWYRQDPGLGLRLIYFSYDVKMKEKGDIPEGYSVSREKKERFSLILESASTNQTSMYLCASSFGGFYPRNQPQHFGDGTRLSIL.

This sequence joins TRBV28 and TRBJ2-7; D remains ambiguous. The germline gives CDR1 MDHEN, CDR2 SYDVKM. The V and J ends lost 2 bases and 2 bases respectively, with 4 bases between them. The CDR3 runs to 12 residues. Written as DNA, the CDR3 is TGTGCCAGCAGTTTAGTGGCCTACGAGCAGTACTTC. Translation gives CASSLVAYEQYF.

This chain uses TRBV7-6 with TRBJ2-5; the match to TRBD1 covers 7 bases. The J call may be mistaken, given a closer DNA end match to TRBJ2-7. The CDR3 sequence is 14 residues long. Per germline, CDR1 SGHVS and CDR2 FNYEAQ. The CDR3 DNA reads as TGTGCCAGCAGCCCGCATTGGACAGGCGGCGAGCAGTACTTC. This encodes CASSPHWTGGEQYF.